The entry below describes one T cell receptor beta chain. Its specificity is not known. This record comes from a study of OX40 agonist ivuxolimab in advanced cancers. The wider study: Ivuxolimab, which is an agonistic anti-OX40 (CD134) antibody, was administered to the patients. Checkpoint inhibitors had been given previously to 40% of patients. Study-level points and caveats: By week 6 at 0.1 to 3.0 mg/kg, blood CD4+ and CD8+ T cells had expanded clonally. The specificity for antigen of the expanded peripheral T cells was not determined.

The CDR3 is made up of 13 amino acids. CDR1 and CDR2 from the germline V gene are MNHNY and SVGAGI (reference sequence). V shed 10 bases and J 4 bases; nucleotides not matched to a gene: 7. Only in-frame clones appear in the TCRdb table, and some are missing; sequencing was by immunoSEQ multiplex PCR. The sample includes 95,000 to 150,000 clones, around 93% of them seen just once. Sequenced material: CD4+ or CD8+ T cells sorted from blood, taken in a trial of the OX40 agonist ivuxolimab. The rearrangement joins TRBV6-6 to TRBJ2-7; 10 positions match TRBD1. This TCR was recovered from an adult with an advanced solid tumor such as melanoma, head and neck, liver or kidney cancer. This chain's CDR3 is CATDRGLRYEQYF. The DNA for the CDR3 is TGTGCCACCGACAGGGGGCTCAGGTACGAGCAGTACTTC.